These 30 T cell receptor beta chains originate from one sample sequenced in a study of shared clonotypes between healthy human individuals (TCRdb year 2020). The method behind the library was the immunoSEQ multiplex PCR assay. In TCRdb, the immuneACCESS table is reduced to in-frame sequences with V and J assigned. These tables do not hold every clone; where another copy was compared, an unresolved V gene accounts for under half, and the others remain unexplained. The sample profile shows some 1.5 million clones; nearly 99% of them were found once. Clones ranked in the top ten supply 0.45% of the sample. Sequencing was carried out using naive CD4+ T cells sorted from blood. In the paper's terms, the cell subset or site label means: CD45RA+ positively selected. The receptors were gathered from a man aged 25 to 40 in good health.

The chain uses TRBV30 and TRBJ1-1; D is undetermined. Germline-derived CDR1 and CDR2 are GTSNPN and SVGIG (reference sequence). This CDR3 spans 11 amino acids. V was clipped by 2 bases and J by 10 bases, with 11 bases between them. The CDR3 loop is CAWSRDDGAFF. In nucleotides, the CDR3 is TGTGCCTGGAGTCGCGATGATGGAGCTTTCTTT.

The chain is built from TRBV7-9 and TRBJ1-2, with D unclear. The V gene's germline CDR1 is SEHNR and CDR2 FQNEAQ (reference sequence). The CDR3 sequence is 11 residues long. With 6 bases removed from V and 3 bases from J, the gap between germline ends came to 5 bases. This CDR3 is CASSSDYGYTF. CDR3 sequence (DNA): TGTGCCAGCAGTTCGGACTATGGCTACACCTTC. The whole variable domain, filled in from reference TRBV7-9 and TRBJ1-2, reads DTGVSQNPRHKITKRGQNVTFRCDPISEHNRLYWYRQTLGQGPEFLTYFQNEAQLEKSRLLSDRFSAERPKGSFSTLEIQRTEQGDSAMYLCASSSDYGYTFGSGTRLTVV.

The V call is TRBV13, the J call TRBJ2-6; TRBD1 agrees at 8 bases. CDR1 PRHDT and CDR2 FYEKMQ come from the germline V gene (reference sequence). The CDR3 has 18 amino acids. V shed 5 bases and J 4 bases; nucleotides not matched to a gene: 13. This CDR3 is CASSGDGTGRSGANVLTF. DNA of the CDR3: TGTGCCAGCAGCGGGGACGGGACAGGCCGATCGGGGGCCAACGTCCTGACTTTC.

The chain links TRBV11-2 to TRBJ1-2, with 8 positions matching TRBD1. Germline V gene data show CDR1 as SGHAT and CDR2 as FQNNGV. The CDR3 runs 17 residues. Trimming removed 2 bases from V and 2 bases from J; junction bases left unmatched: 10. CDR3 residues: CASSLNPRDRINYGYTF. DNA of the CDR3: TGTGCCAGCAGCTTAAACCCGCGGGACAGGATAAACTATGGCTACACCTTC.

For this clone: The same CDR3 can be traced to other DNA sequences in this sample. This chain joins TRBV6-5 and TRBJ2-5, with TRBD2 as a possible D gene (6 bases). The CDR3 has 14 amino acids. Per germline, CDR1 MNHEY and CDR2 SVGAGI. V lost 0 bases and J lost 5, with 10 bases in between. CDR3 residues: CASSYSRLAETQYF. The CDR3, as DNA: TGTGCCAGCAGTTACTCGAGGCTAGCGGAGACCCAGTACTTC.

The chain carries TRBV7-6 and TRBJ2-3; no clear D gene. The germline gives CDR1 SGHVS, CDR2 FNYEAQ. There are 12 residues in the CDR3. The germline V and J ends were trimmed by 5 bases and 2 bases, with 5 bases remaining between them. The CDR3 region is CASSIYTDTQYF. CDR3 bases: TGTGCCAGCAGCATATACACAGATACGCAGTATTTT.

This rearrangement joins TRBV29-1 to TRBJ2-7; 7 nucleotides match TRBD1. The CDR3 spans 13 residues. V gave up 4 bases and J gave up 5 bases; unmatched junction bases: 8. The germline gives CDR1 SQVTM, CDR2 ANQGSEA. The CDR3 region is CSVGQGDVNEQYF. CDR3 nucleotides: TGCAGCGTTGGACAGGGTGATGTTAACGAGCAGTACTTC.

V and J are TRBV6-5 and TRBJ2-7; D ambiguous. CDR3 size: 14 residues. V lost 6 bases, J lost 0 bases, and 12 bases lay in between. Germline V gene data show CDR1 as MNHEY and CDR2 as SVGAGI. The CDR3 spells CASSIRSTSYEQYF. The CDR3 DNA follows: TGTGCCAGCAGCATTAGGAGTACCTCCTACGAGCAGTACTTC.

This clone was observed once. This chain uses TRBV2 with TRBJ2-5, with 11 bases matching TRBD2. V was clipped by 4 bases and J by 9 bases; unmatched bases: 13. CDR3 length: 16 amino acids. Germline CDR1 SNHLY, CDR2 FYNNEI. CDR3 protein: CASSALLAGVPGAQYF. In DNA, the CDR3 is TGTGCCAGCAGTGCCCTACTAGCGGGAGTCCCAGGGGCCCAGTACTTC.

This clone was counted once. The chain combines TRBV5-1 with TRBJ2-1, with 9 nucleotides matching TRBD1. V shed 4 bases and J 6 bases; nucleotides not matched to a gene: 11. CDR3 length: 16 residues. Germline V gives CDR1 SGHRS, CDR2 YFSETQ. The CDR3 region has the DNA TGCGCCAGCAGCGTGGTGGCGGGACAGGGTAGCAATGAGCAGTTCTTC. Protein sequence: CASSVVAGQGSNEQFF.

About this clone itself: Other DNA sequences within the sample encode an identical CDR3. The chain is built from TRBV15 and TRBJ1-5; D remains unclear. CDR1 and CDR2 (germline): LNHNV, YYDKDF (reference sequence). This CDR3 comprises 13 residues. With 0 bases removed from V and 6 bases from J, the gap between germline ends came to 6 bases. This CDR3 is CATSRDLGQPQHF. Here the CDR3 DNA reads TGTGCCACCAGCAGAGATCTGGGTCAGCCCCAGCATTTT.

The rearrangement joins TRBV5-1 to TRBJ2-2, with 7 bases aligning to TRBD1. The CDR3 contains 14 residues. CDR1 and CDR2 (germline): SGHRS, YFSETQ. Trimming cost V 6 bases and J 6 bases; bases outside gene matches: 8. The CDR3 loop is CASKGTVSPGELFF. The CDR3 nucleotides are TGCGCCAGCAAAGGGACAGTCAGTCCCGGGGAGCTGTTTTTT. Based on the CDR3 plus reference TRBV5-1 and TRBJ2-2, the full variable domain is KAGVTQTPRYLIKTRGQQVTLSCSPISGHRSVSWYQQTPGQGLQFLFEYFSETQRNKGNFPGRFSGRQFSNSRSEMNVSTLELGDSALYLCASKGTVSPGELFFGEGSRLTVL.

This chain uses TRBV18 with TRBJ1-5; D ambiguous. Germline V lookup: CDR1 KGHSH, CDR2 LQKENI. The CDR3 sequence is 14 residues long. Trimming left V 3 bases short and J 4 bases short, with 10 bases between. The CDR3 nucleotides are TGTGCCAGCTCACCGATGCAGTTAAATCAGCCCCAGCATTTT. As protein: CASSPMQLNQPQHF.

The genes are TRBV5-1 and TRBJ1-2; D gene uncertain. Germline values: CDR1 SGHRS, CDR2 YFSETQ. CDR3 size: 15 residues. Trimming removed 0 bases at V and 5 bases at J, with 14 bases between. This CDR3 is CASSLGSSQAYGYTF. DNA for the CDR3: TGCGCCAGCAGCTTGGGTAGTAGCCAGGCTTATGGCTACACCTTC.

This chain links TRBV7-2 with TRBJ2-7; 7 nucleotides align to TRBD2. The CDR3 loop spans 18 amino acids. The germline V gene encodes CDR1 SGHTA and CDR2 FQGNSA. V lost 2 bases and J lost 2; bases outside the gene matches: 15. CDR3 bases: TGTGCCAGCAGCTTAAGGCGGCGGGGGTCGTCAAACACCTACGAGCAGTACTTC. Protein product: CASSLRRRGSSNTYEQYF. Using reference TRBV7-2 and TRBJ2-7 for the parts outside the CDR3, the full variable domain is GAGVSQSPSNKVTEKGKDVELRCDPISGHTALYWYRQSLGQGLEFLIYFQGNSAPDKSGLPSDRFSAERTGGSVSTLTIQRTQQEDSAVYLCASSLRRRGSSNTYEQYFGPGTRLTVT.

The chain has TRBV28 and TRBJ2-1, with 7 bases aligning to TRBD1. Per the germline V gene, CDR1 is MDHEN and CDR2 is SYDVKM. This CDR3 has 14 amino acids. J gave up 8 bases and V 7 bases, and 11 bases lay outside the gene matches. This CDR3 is CASTPNGRGYEQFF. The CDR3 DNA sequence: TGTGCCAGCACCCCCAATGGCAGGGGGTATGAGCAGTTCTTC.

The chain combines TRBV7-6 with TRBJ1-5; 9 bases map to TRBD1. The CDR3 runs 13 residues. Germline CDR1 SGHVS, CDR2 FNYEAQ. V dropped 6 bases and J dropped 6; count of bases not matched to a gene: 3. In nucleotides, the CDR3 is TGTGCCAGCAGTCAGGACAGGGGTCAGCCCCAGCATTTT. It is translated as CASSQDRGQPQHF.

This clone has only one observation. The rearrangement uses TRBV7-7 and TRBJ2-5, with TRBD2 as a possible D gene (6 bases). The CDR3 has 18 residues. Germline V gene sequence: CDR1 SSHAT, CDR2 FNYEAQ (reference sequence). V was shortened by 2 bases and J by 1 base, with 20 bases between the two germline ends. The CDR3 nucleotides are TGTGCCAGCAGCTTACGCTGGGCTGTAGGGAGGTTCCAAGAGACCCAGTACTTC. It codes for CASSLRWAVGRFQETQYF.

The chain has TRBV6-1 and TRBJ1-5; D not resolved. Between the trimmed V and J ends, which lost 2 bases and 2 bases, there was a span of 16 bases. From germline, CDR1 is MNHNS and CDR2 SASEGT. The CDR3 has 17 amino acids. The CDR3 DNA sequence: TGTGCCAGCAGTGAAATGTGGCACGGCTCGGGCAATCAGCCCCAGCATTTT. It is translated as CASSEMWHGSGNQPQHF.

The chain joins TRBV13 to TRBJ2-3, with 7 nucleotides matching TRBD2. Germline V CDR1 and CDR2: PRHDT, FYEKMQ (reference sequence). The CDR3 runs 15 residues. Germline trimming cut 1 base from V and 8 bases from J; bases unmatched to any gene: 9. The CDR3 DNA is TGTGCCAGCAGCTTAGCGGGAGGCGCCGCGGCTACGCAGTATTTT. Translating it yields CASSLAGGAAATQYF.

The CDR3 DNA reads TGTGCCACACCAGGGAGCTCCTACAATGAGCAGTTCTTC. Its protein product is CATPGSSYNEQFF. The chain uses TRBV6-5 and TRBJ2-1; tentatively, D is TRBD1 or TRBD2 (5 bases each). This CDR3 is 13 amino acids long. The germline V gene encodes CDR1 MNHEY and CDR2 SVGAGI. The V end lost 10 bases, the J end lost 0 bases, and 10 bases lay between the germline ends.

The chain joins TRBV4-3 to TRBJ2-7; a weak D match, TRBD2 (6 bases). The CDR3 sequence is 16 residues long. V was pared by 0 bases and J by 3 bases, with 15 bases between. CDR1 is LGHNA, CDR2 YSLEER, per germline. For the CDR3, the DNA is TGCGCCAGCAGCCAAGAAGGTGGGAGGACTTACTACGAGCAGTACTTC. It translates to CASSQEGGRTYYEQYF.

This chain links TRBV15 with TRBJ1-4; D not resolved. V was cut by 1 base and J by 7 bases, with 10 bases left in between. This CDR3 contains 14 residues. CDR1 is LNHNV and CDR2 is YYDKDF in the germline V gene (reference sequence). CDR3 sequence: CATSRGGSIEKLFF. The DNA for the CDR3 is TGTGCCACCAGCAGAGGAGGGAGTATTGAAAAACTGTTTTTT. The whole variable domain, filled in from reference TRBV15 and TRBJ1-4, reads DAMVIQNPRYQVTQFGKPVTLSCSQTLNHNVMYWYQQKSSQAPKLLFHYYDKDFNNEADTPDNFQSRRPNTSFCFLDIRSPGLGDTAMYLCATSRGGSIEKLFFGSGTQLSVL.

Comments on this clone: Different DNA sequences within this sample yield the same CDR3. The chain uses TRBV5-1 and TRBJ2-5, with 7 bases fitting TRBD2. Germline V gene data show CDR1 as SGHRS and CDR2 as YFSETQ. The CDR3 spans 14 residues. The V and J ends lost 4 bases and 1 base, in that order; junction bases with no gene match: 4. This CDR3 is CASSLGGVQETQYF. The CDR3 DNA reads TGCGCCAGCAGCCTGGGAGGGGTCCAAGAGACCCAGTACTTC.

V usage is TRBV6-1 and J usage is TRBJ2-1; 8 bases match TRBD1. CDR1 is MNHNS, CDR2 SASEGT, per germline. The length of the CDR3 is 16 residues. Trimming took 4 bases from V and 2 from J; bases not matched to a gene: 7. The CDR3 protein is CASSVTSGQAYNEQFF. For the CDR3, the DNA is TGTGCCAGCAGTGTCACCTCGGGACAGGCCTACAATGAGCAGTTCTTC.

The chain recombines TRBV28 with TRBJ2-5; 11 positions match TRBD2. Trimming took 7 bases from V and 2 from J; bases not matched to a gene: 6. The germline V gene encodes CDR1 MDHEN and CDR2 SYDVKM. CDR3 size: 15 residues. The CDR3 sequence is CASNRLAGGQETQYF. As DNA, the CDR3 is TGTGCCAGCAATAGATTAGCGGGAGGGCAAGAGACCCAGTACTTC.

CDR3 sequence (DNA): TGCGCCAGCAGTGAGTCGACGGGTCAAGAGACCCAGTACTTC. Protein sequence: CASSESTGQETQYF. J is TRBJ2-5 and V is TRBV10-1; D gene unclear. Germline V gene data show CDR1 as WNHNN and CDR2 as SYGVQD (reference sequence). The CDR3 length is 14 residues. V lost 0 bases to trimming and J lost 2 bases, with 7 bases between them.

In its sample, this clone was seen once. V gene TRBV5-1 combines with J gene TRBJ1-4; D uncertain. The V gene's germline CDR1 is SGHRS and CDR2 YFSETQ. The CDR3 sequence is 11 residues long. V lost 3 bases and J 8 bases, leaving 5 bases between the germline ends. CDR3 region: CASSSGEKLFF. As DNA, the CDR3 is TGCGCCAGCAGCTCGGGCGAAAAACTGTTTTTT.

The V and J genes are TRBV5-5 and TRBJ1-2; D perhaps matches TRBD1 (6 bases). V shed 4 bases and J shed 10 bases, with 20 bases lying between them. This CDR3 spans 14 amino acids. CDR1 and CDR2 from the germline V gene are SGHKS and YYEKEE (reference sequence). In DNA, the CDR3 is TGTGCCAGCAGCCTTGACAGGCCCATAACGGTCTACACCTTC. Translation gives CASSLDRPITVYTF.

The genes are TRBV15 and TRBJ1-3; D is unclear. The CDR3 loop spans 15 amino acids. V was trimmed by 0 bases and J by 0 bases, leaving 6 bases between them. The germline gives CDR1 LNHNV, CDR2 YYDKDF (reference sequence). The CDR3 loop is CATSREAISGNTIYF. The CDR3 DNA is TGTGCCACCAGCAGAGAGGCTATCTCTGGAAACACCATATATTTT.